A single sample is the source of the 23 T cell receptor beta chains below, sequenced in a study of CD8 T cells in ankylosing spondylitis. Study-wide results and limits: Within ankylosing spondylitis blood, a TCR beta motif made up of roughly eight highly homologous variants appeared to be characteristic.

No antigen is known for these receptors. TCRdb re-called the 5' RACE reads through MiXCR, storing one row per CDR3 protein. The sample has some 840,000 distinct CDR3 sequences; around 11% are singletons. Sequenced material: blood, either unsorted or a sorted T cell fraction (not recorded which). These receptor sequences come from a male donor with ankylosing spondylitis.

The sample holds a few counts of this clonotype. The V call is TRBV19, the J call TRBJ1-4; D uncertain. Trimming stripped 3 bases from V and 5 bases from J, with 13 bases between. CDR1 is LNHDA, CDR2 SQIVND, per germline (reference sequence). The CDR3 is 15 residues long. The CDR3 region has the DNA TGTGCCAGTAGTATCGCGGCAAGAATAAATGAAAAACTGTTTTTT. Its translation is CASSIAARINEKLFF.

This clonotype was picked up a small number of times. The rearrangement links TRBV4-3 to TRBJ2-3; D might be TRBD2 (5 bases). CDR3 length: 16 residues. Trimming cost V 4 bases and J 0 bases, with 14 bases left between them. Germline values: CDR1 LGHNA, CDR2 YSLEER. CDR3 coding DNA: TGCGCCAGCAGCCGTCTGGGAGCGGCTAGCACAGATACGCAGTATTTT. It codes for CASSRLGAASTDTQYF.

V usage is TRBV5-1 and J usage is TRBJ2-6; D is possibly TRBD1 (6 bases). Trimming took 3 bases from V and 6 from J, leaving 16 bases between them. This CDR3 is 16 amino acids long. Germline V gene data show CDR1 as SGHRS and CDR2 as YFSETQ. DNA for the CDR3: TGCGCCAGCAGCTCCTCAGGGGCGCTTGAGGCCAACGTCCTGACTTTC. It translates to CASSSSGALEANVLTF.

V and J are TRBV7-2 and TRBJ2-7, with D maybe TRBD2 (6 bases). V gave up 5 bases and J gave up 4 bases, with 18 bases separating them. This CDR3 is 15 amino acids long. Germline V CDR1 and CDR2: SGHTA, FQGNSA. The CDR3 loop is CASSGGIHRSYEQYF. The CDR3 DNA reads TGTGCCAGCAGCGGCGGGATCCACCGGAGTTACGAGCAGTACTTC.

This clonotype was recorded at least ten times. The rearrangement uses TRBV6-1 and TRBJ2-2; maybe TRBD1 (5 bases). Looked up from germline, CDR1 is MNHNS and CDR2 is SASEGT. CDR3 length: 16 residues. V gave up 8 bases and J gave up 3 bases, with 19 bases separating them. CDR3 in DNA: TGTGCCAGCGGTCGGAGTCTGGGGCAATACACCGGGGAGCTGTTTTTT. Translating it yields CASGRSLGQYTGELFF.

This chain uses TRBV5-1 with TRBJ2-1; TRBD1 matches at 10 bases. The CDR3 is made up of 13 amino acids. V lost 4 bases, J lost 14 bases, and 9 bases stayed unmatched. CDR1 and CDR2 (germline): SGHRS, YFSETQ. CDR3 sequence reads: CASSRDRGPVKFF. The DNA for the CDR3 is TGCGCCAGCAGCCGGGACAGGGGTCCGGTGAAGTTCTTC.

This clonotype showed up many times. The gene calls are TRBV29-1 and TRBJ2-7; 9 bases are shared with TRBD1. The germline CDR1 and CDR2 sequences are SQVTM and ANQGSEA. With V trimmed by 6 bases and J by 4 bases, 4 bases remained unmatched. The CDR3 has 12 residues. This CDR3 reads CSVQTGGYEQYF. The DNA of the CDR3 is TGCAGCGTCCAGACAGGGGGATACGAGCAGTACTTC.

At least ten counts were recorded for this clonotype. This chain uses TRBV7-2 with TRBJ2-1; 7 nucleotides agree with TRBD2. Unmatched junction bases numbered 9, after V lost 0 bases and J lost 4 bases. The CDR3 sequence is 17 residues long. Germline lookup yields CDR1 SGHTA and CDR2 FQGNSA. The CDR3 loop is CASSLARAGEPYNEQFF. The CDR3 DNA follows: TGTGCCAGCAGCTTAGCACGTGCGGGAGAGCCTTACAATGAGCAGTTCTTC.

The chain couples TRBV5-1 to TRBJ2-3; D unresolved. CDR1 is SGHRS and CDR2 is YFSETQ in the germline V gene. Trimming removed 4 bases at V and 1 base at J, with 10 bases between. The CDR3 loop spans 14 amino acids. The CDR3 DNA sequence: TGCGCCAGCAGCACCGGACGAGGCACAGATACGCAGTATTTT. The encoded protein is CASSTGRGTDTQYF.

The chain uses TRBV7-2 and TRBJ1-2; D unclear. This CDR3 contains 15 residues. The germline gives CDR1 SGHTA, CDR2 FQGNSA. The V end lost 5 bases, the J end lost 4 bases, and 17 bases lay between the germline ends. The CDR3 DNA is TGTGCCAGCAGCCCGACGGGCCCCGGGCGCTATGGCTACACCTTC. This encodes CASSPTGPGRYGYTF.

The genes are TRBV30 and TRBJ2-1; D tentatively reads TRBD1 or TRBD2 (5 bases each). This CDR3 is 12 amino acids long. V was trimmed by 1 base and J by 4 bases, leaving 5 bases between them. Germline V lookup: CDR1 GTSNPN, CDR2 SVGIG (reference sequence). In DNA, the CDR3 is TGTGCCTGGAGTGGGGGGTACAATGAGCAGTTCTTC. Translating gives CAWSGGYNEQFF.

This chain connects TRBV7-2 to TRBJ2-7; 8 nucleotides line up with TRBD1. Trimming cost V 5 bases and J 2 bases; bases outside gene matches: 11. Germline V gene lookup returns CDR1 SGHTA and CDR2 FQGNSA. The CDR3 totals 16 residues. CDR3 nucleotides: TGTGCCAGCAGCCTTTCCACCCAGGGGGCGCCCTACGAGCAGTACTTC. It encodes CASSLSTQGAPYEQYF. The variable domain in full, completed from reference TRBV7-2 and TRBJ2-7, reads GAGVSQSPSNKVTEKGKDVELRCDPISGHTALYWYRQSLGQGLEFLIYFQGNSAPDKSGLPSDRFSAERTGGSVSTLTIQRTQQEDSAVYLCASSLSTQGAPYEQYFGPGTRLTVT.

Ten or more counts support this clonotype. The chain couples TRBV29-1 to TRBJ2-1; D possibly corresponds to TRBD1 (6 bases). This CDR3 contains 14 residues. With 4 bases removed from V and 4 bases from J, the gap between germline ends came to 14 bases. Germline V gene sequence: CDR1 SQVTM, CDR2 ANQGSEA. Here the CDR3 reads CSVGQDSRYNEQFF. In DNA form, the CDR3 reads TGCAGCGTTGGCCAGGACAGCCGATACAATGAGCAGTTCTTC.

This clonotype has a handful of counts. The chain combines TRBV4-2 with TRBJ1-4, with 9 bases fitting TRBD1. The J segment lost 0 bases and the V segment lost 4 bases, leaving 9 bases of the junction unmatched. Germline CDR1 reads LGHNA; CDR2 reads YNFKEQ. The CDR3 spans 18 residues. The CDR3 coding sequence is TGTGCCAGCAGCCTCTATCCGGGACAGGGTGCAACTAATGAAAAACTGTTTTTT. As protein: CASSLYPGQGATNEKLFF.

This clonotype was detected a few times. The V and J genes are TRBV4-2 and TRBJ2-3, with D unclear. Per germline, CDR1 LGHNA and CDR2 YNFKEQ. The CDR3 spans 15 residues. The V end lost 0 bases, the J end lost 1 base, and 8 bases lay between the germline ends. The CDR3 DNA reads TGTGCCAGCAGCCAAGAAGAGTTTCGCACAGATACGCAGTATTTT. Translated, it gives CASSQEEFRTDTQYF.

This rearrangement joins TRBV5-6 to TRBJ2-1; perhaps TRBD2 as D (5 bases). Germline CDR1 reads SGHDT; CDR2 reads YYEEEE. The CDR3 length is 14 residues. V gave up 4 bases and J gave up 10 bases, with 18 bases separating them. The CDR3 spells CASSPLGSWGEQFF. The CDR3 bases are TGTGCCAGCAGCCCCCTGGGGAGCTGGGGAGAGCAGTTCTTC.

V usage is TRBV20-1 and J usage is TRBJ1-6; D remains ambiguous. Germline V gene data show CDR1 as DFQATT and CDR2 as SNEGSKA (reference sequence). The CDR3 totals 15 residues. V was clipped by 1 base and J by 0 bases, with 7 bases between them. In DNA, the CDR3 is TGCAGTGCTAGAGGCAGGAGCTCCTATAATTCACCCCTCCACTTT. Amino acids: CSARGRSSYNSPLHF.

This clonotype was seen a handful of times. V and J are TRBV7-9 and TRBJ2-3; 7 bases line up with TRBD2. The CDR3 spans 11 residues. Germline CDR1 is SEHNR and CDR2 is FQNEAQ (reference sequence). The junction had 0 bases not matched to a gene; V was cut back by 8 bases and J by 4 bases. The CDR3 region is CASGLADTQYF. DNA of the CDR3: TGTGCCAGCGGACTAGCAGATACGCAGTATTTT.

The chain's CDR3 is CASSLSWTAAYEQYF. CDR3 bases: TGTGCCAGCAGCCTTTCCTGGACAGCCGCCTACGAGCAGTACTTC. The V gene is TRBV3-1, the J gene TRBJ2-7, with D perhaps matching TRBD1 (6 bases). Trimming stripped 4 bases from V and 2 bases from J, with 15 bases between. Germline CDR1 and CDR2: LGHDT and YNNKEL (reference sequence). The CDR3 consists of 15 residues.

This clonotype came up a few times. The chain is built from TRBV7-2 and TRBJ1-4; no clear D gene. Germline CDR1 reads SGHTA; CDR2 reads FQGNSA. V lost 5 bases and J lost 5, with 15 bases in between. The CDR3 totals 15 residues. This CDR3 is CASSMDGRRNEKLFF. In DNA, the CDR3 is TGTGCCAGCAGCATGGACGGACGCCGAAATGAAAAACTGTTTTTT.

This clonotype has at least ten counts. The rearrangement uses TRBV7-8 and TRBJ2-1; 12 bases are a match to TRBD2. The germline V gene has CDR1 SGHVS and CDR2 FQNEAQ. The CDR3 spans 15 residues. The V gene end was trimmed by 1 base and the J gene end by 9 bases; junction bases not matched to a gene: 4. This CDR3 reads CASSLEASGRVEQFF. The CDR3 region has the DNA TGTGCCAGCAGCTTAGAGGCTAGCGGGAGGGTTGAGCAGTTCTTC.

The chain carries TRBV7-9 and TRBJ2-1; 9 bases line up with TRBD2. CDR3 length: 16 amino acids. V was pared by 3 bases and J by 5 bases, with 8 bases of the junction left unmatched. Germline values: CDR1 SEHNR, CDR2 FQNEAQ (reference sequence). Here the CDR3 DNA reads TGTGCCAGCAGCTTGGGACCGGGACTAGCCAACAATGAGCAGTTCTTC. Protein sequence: CASSLGPGLANNEQFF.

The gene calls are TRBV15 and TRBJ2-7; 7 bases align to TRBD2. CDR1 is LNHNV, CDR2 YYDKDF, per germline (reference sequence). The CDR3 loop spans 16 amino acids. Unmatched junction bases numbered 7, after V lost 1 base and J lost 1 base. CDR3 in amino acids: CATSRVGGDSSYEQYF. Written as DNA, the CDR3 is TGTGCCACCAGCAGAGTGGGGGGGGACTCTTCCTACGAGCAGTACTTC.